One T cell receptor beta chain is described in this entry. The data derive from a study of T cell changes during pregnancy in multiple sclerosis. CDR1 is LNHDA and CDR2 is SQIVND in the germline V gene (reference sequence). J gave up 3 bases and V 5 bases, and 6 bases lay outside the gene matches. CDR3 length: 16 amino acids. Libraries were prepared by immunoSEQ multiplex PCR; TCRdb keeps only in-frame clonotypes and omits some of them. The sample carries about 48,000 clones, around 94% recorded once. J is TRBJ2-2 and V is TRBV19, with 10 bases matching TRBD1. The receptor's source is a female donor with multiple sclerosis, enrolled in a pregnancy study. Here the sequenced sample was CD4+ T cells from peripheral blood mononuclear cells, taken in the first trimester of pregnancy. The CDR3 DNA sequence: TGTGCCAGTAGTTCCGGGACAGGGGATTACACCGGGGAGCTGTTTTTT. Translated, it gives CASSSGTGDYTGELFF. Filled out from reference TRBV19 and TRBJ2-2, the complete variable domain reads DGGITQSPKYLFRKEGQNVTLSCEQNLNHDAMYWYRQDPGQGLRLIYYSQIVNDFQKGDIAEGYSVSREKKESFPLTVTSAQKNPTAFYLCASSSGTGDYTGELFFGEGSRLTVL.